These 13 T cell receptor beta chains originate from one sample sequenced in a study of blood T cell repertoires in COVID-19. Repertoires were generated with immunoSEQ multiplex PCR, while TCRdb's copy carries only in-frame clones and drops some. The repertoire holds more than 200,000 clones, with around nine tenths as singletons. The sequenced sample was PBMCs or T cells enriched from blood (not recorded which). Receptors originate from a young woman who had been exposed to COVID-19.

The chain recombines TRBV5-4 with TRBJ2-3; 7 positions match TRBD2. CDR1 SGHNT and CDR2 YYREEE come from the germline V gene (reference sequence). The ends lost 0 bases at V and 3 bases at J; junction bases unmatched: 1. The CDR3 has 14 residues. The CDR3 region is CASSLGRGTDTQYF. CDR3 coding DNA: TGTGCCAGCAGCTTGGGGCGGGGGACAGATACGCAGTATTTT. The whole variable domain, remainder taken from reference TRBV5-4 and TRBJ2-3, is ETGVTQSPTHLIKTRGQQVTLRCSSQSGHNTVSWYQQALGQGPQFIFQYYREEENGRGNFPPRFSGLQFPNYSSELNVNALELDDSALYLCASSLGRGTDTQYFGPGTRLTVL.

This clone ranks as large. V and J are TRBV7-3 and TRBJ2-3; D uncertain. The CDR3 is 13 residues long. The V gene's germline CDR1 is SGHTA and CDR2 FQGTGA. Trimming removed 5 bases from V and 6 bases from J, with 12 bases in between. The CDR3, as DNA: TGTGCCAGCAGCAATGGCGGATCGGATACGCAGTATTTT. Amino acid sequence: CASSNGGSDTQYF. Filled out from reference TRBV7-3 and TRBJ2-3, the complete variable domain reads GAGVSQTPSNKVTEKGKYVELRCDPISGHTALYWYRQSLGQGPEFLIYFQGTGAADDSGLPNDRFFAVRPEGSVSTLKIQRTERGDSAVYLCASSNGGSDTQYFGPGTRLTVL.

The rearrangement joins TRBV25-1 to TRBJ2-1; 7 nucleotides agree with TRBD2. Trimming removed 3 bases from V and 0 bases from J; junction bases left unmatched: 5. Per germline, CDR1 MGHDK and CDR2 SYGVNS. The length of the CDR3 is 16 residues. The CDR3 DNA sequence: TGTGCCAGCAGTGACTCTCCGGGGGGCTCCTACAATGAGCAGTTCTTC. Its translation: CASSDSPGGSYNEQFF.

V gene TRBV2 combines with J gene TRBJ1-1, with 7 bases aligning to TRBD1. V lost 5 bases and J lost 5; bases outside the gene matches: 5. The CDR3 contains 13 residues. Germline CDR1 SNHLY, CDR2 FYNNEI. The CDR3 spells CASSNLQGTEAFF. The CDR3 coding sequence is TGTGCCAGCAGTAACCTACAGGGGACTGAAGCTTTCTTT. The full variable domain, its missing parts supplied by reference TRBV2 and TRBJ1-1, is EPEVTQTPSHQVTQMGQEVILRCVPISNHLYFYWYRQILGQKVEFLVSFYNNEISEKSEIFDDQFSVERPDGSNFTLKIRSTKLEDSAMYFCASSNLQGTEAFFGQGTRLTVV.

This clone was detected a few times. This CDR3 reads CASIETGGSYNSPLHF. The CDR3 DNA reads as TGTGCCAGCATAGAAACAGGGGGCTCCTATAATTCACCCCTCCACTTT. The chain combines TRBV2 with TRBJ1-6; 8 nucleotides agree with TRBD1. The CDR3 loop spans 16 amino acids. Germline trimming cut 7 bases from V and 0 bases from J; bases unmatched to any gene: 5. CDR1 and CDR2 from the germline V gene are SNHLY and FYNNEI.

CDR3 in DNA: TGTGCCAGCAGCCCACGAACAGGGGAATACGAGCAGTACTTC. It encodes CASSPRTGEYEQYF. This chain links TRBV5-5 with TRBJ2-7, with 7 nucleotides matching TRBD1. Trimming cost V 4 bases and J 4 bases; bases outside gene matches: 8. Germline values: CDR1 SGHKS, CDR2 YYEKEE (reference sequence). This CDR3 comprises 14 residues.

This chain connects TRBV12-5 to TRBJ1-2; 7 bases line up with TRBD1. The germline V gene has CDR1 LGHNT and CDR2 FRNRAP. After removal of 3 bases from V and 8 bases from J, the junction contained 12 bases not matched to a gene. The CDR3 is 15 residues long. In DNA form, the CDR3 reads TGTGCTAGTGGTTTCCCTAGGGGGCTAATGAGCGGCTACACCTTC. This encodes CASGFPRGLMSGYTF.

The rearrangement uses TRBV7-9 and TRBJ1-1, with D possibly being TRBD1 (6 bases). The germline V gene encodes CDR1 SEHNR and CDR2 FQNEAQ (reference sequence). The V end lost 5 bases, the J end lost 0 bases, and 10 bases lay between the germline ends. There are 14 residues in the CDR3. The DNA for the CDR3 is TGTGCCAGCAGCATCCAGGGGATGAACACTGAAGCTTTCTTT. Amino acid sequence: CASSIQGMNTEAFF.

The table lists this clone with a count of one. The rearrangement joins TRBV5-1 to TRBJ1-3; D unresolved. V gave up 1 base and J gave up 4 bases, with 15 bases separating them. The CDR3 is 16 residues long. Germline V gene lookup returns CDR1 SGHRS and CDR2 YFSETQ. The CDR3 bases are TGCGCCAGCAGCTTGACGGGGTATCGTGCAGGAAACACCATATATTTT. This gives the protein CASSLTGYRAGNTIYF. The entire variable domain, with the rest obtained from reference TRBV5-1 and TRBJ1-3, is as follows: KAGVTQTPRYLIKTRGQQVTLSCSPISGHRSVSWYQQTPGQGLQFLFEYFSETQRNKGNFPGRFSGRQFSNSRSEMNVSTLELGDSALYLCASSLTGYRAGNTIYFGEGSWLTVV.

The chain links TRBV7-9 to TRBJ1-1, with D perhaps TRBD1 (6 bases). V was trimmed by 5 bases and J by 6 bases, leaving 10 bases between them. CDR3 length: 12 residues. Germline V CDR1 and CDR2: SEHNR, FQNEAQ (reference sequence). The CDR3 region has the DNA TGTGCCAGCAGCAATACAGGGCCTGAAGCTTTCTTT. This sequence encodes CASSNTGPEAFF. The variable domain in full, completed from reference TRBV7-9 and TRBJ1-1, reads DTGVSQNPRHKITKRGQNVTFRCDPISEHNRLYWYRQTLGQGPEFLTYFQNEAQLEKSRLLSDRFSAERPKGSFSTLEIQRTEQGDSAMYLCASSNTGPEAFFGQGTRLTVV.

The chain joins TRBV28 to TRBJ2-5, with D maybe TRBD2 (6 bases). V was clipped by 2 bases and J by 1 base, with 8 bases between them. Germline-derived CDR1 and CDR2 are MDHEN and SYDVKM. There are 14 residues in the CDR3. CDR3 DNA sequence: TGTGCCAGCAGTTTAGGAGGGTTCCAAGAGACCCAGTACTTC. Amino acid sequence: CASSLGGFQETQYF. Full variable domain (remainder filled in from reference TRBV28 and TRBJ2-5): DVKVTQSSRYLVKRTGEKVFLECVQDMDHENMFWYRQDPGLGLRLIYFSYDVKMKEKGDIPEGYSVSREKKERFSLILESASTNQTSMYLCASSLGGFQETQYFGPGTRLLVL.

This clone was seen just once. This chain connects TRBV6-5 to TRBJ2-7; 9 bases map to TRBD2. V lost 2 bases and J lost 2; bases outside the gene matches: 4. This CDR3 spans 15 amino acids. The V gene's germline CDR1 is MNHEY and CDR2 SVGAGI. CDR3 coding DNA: TGTGCCAGCAGTTACGCTAGCGGGATTACCTACGAGCAGTACTTC. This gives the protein CASSYASGITYEQYF.

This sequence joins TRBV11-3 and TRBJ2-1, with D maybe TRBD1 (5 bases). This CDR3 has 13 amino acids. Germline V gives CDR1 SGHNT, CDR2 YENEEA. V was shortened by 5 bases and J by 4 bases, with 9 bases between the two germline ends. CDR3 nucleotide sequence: TGTGCCAGCAGCCTGACAGTTTACAATGAGCAGTTCTTC. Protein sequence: CASSLTVYNEQFF.